Shown below are 10 T cell receptor beta chains from a single sample sequenced in a study of CD8 T cells in ankylosing spondylitis. Each CDR3 protein gets one entry after TCRdb re-called the 5' RACE reads with MiXCR. This table holds under 450,000 distinct CDR3 sequences, 17% found once. Study findings and constraints: It appeared that ankylosing spondylitis blood was characterized by a TCR beta motif of several highly homologous variants.

Their recognized antigens are unknown. Sequenced sample: blood, either unsorted or a sorted T cell fraction (not recorded which). Receptors originate from a male donor with ankylosing spondylitis.

There are many counts of this clonotype. V and J are TRBV12-3 or TRBV12-4 and TRBJ1-4, with 7 bases lining up with TRBD1. The CDR3 runs to 14 residues. J lost 3 bases, V lost 5 bases, and 3 bases had no gene match. The chain's CDR3 is CASSNRGSNEKLFF. In nucleotides, the CDR3 is TGTGCCAGCAGTAACAGGGGTTCTAATGAAAAACTGTTTTTT.

The rearrangement joins TRBV11-2 to TRBJ2-1, with 9 bases lining up with TRBD2. The CDR3 extends over 17 amino acids. Germline-derived CDR1 and CDR2 are SGHAT and FQNNGV. V lost 2 bases, J lost 7 bases, and 12 bases stayed unmatched. The CDR3 region has the DNA TGTGCCAGCAGCTTATTTACCGGGACTAGCCCACCTAATGAGCAGTTCTTC. Translating it yields CASSLFTGTSPPNEQFF.

This clonotype showed up many times. V is TRBV6-1 and J is TRBJ1-5; D gene ambiguous. This CDR3 has 14 amino acids. Looked up from germline, CDR1 is MNHNS and CDR2 is SASEGT. Trimming removed 2 bases from V and 3 bases from J, with 8 bases in between. The CDR3 region has the DNA TGTGCCAGCAGTGAACAGTACACCAATCAGCCCCAGCATTTT. It codes for CASSEQYTNQPQHF.

V usage is TRBV3-1 and J usage is TRBJ2-6, with 7 bases matching TRBD1. Unmatched junction bases numbered 6, after V lost 4 bases and J lost 0 bases. The germline CDR1 and CDR2 sequences are LGHDT and YNNKEL (reference sequence). The CDR3 consists of 17 residues. CDR3 sequence reads: CASSLGTASSGANVLTF. CDR3 nucleotide sequence: TGTGCCAGCAGCCTTGGGACAGCAAGCTCTGGGGCCAACGTCCTGACTTTC.

The chain carries TRBV9 and TRBJ1-1, with D possibly matching TRBD1 (5 bases). Trimming stripped 3 bases from V and 9 bases from J, with 30 bases between. The length of the CDR3 is 18 residues. Germline values: CDR1 SGDLS, CDR2 YYNGEE. Written as DNA, the CDR3 is TGTGCCAGCAGCGCGCACGGGGGGGTCGCATTGGGTCCGCTCCAAGCTTTCTTT. It translates to CASSAHGGVALGPLQAFF.

This clonotype was seen a handful of times. The CDR3 DNA is TGTGCCAGCAGTTGGGGGGACAGGGGACCCGGCAATGAGCAGTTCTTC. It specifies CASSWGDRGPGNEQFF. The J gene is TRBJ2-1, the V gene TRBV28; 10 bases match TRBD1. The junction had 9 bases not matched to a gene; V was cut back by 4 bases and J by 6 bases. Germline CDR1 MDHEN, CDR2 SYDVKM. CDR3 length: 16 residues.

In this sample, this clonotype turned up a few times. V is TRBV4-2 and J is TRBJ2-5; possible D gene TRBD1, 6 bases. The germline V gene encodes CDR1 LGHNA and CDR2 YNFKEQ. The V and J ends lost 3 bases and 0 bases respectively, with 14 bases between them. There are 16 residues in the CDR3. CDR3 DNA: TGTGCCAGCAGCCAGTACCGGGACAACTACCAAGAGACCCAGTACTTC. Protein product: CASSQYRDNYQETQYF.

CDR3 protein: CSARDGGRGETQYF. Here the CDR3 DNA reads TGCAGTGCTAGAGACGGTGGTAGGGGAGAGACCCAGTACTTC. The V and J genes are TRBV20-1 and TRBJ2-5; D is possibly TRBD1 (5 bases). Trimming took 0 bases from V and 4 from J, leaving 12 bases between them. Per germline, CDR1 DFQATT and CDR2 SNEGSKA (reference sequence). The CDR3 has 14 residues.

The rearrangement joins TRBV9 to TRBJ2-3, with D perhaps being TRBD1 or TRBD2 (5 bases each). The CDR3 consists of 15 residues. Germline assignment: CDR1 SGDLS and CDR2 YYNGEE. V was cut by 4 bases and J by 2 bases, with 14 bases left in between. The DNA for the CDR3 is TGTGCCAGCAGCCTCCGGGGCTTCTCCACAGATACGCAGTATTTT. This codes for CASSLRGFSTDTQYF.

This clonotype was recorded many times. The chain joins TRBV20-1 to TRBJ1-1; D is possibly TRBD1 (5 bases). This CDR3 region has 14 residues. The V end lost 3 bases, the J end lost 3 bases, and 14 bases lay between the germline ends. Germline CDR1 DFQATT, CDR2 SNEGSKA (reference sequence). The DNA for the CDR3 is TGCAGTGCTAGTAACCCAGGGAGGGACACTGAAGCTTTCTTT. It translates to CSASNPGRDTEAFF.